A selection of T cell receptor beta chains follows, all from one sample in a study of blood T cell repertoires in COVID-19. Clones were read by immunoSEQ multiplex PCR, and TCRdb kept only the in-frame ones, dropping some. The sample includes approximately 230,000 clones, roughly 84% of them seen just once. The sample taken for sequencing was peripheral blood. The origin of the receptors is a woman aged 35 to 49 with active or convalescent COVID-19. The CDR3 runs from the conserved cysteine through the conserved F or W. Fields, in order: V gene, J gene, D gene, clone size, CDR3 protein, CDR3 DNA. D genes are given only for firm matches. Only part of the rows carry a size: once, few, many, or a class if the clone is expanded.

TRBV10-3	TRBJ2-5	TRBD1	NA	CAISGTGETQYF	TGTGCCATCAGTGGGACAGGAGAGACCCAGTACTTC
TRBV19	TRBJ1-5	NA	NA	CASSISPGGGNQPQHF	TGTGCCAGTAGTATAAGCCCGGGAGGAGGCAATCAGCCCCAGCATTTT
TRBV4-2	TRBJ1-2	TRBD1	NA	CASSQDLTGQGASYGYTF	TGTGCCAGCAGCCAAGATTTAACGGGACAGGGGGCCTCCTATGGCTACACCTTC
TRBV10-1	TRBJ1-1	NA	NA	CASSESGRNTEAFF	TGCGCCAGCAGTGAGTCTGGGAGAAACACTGAAGCCTTCTTT
TRBV9	TRBJ1-1	NA	NA	CASSKTYTEAFF	TGTGCCAGCAGCAAAACATACACTGAAGCTTTCTTT
TRBV20-1	TRBJ2-2	NA	NA	CSARDIGELFF	TGCAGTGCTAGAGATATCGGGGAGCTGTTTTTT
TRBV5-6	TRBJ1-1	NA	NA	CASSLREGEAFF	TGTGCCAGCAGTTTGCGCGAGGGTGAAGCTTTCTTT
TRBV28	TRBJ1-4	NA	NA	CASKGTGILLTNEKLFF	TGTGCCAGCAAGGGTACAGGGATTTTGCTCACTAATGAAAAACTGTTTTTT
TRBV19	TRBJ2-7	TRBD2	NA	CASSISGAREQYF	TGTGCCAGTAGTATAAGCGGGGCGCGGGAGCAGTACTTC
TRBV28	TRBJ1-6	NA	NA	CASSLSQSYNSPLHF	TGTGCCAGCAGTTTATCACAGAGTTATAATTCACCCCTCCACTTT
TRBV10-3	TRBJ2-5	TRBD2	few	CAISPTGAGAQETQYF	TGTGCCATCAGTCCCACGGGAGCGGGAGCCCAAGAGACCCAGTACTTC
TRBV19	TRBJ2-1	TRBD2	NA	CASNPGLAFSGENEQFF	TGTGCCAGTAACCCGGGACTAGCGTTTAGTGGAGAGAATGAGCAGTTCTTC
TRBV27	TRBJ2-4	TRBD2	NA	CASSPTRGAGGTKNIQYF	TGTGCCAGCAGTCCTACCCGGGGAGCGGGGGGTACCAAAAACATTCAGTACTTC
TRBV30	TRBJ1-1	NA	NA	CAWSGLNTEAFF	TGTGCCTGGTCGGGGTTGAACACTGAAGCTTTCTTT
TRBV24-1	TRBJ2-5	TRBD1	NA	CATSRQGARETQYF	TGTGCCACCAGCCGACAGGGGGCGAGGGAGACCCAGTACTTC
TRBV30	TRBJ2-7	TRBD1	NA	CAGQGQAYEQYF	TGTGCCGGACAGGGACAGGCCTACGAGCAGTACTTC
TRBV5-6	TRBJ1-5	NA	few	CASSPQGSNQPQHF	TGTGCCAGCAGCCCACAGGGTAGTAATCAGCCCCAGCATTTT
TRBV11-2	TRBJ2-6	NA	NA	CASSSGQSSGANVLTF	TGTGCCAGCAGCTCAGGACAGTCCTCTGGGGCCAACGTCCTGACTTTC
TRBV2	TRBJ1-1	NA	NA	CASTPQVMNTEAFF	TGTGCCAGCACCCCTCAGGTTATGAACACTGAAGCTTTCTTT
TRBV10-2	TRBJ2-4	NA	NA	CASSPGAVYINIQYF	TGCGCCAGCAGTCCTGGTGCGGTTTACATCAACATTCAGTACTTC
TRBV28	TRBJ2-2	NA	NA	CASRFYLAWAPNTGELFF	TGTGCCAGCAGGTTTTATCTTGCGTGGGCCCCGAACACCGGGGAGCTGTTTTTT
TRBV9	TRBJ1-1	NA	NA	CASSVSGVNTEAFF	TGTGCCAGCAGCGTTTCAGGGGTGAACACTGAAGCTTTCTTT
TRBV5-1	TRBJ1-1	NA	NA	CASSLGSSNTEAFF	TGCGCCAGCAGCTTGGGGAGTTCGAACACTGAAGCTTTCTTT
TRBV7-2	TRBJ2-3	TRBD1	once	CASSGRQGRGFTDTQYF	TGTGCCAGCAGCGGCCGACAGGGAAGGGGTTTCACAGATACGCAGTATTTT
TRBV13	TRBJ1-6	NA	NA	CASSRTEYNSPLHF	TGTGCCAGCAGCCGGACAGAGTATAATTCACCCCTCCACTTT
TRBV18	TRBJ2-5	NA	NA	CASSPGIGETQYF	TGTGCCAGCTCACCTGGAATCGGGGAGACCCAGTACTTC
TRBV27	TRBJ1-5	TRBD1	once	CASSFGTEYSNQPQHF	TGTGCCAGCAGTTTCGGGACAGAGTATAGCAATCAGCCCCAGCATTTT
TRBV7-9	TRBJ1-4	NA	NA	CASRKGGSQSGELFF	TGTGCCAGCAGGAAAGGCGGCAGTCAGTCGGGAGAACTGTTTTTT
TRBV5-1	TRBJ1-1	NA	NA	CASSLAGVQMNTEAFF	TGCGCCAGCAGCTTGGCCGGGGTACAGATGAACACTGAAGCTTTCTTT
TRBV6-5	TRBJ1-1	TRBD1	NA	CASSYRDRGYTEAFF	TGTGCCAGCAGTTACAGGGACAGGGGGTATACTGAAGCTTTCTTT
TRBV2	TRBJ1-1	NA	NA	CASSWTVGEAFF	TGTGCCAGCAGCTGGACTGTAGGTGAAGCTTTCTTT
TRBV28	TRBJ1-1	NA	NA	CASNPRAGWTEAFF	TGTGCCAGCAACCCAAGGGCAGGGTGGACTGAAGCTTTCTTT
TRBV4-1	TRBJ2-1	TRBD1	NA	CASRLGQGAYNEQFF	TGCGCCAGCAGACTCGGACAGGGGGCGTACAATGAGCAGTTCTTC
TRBV2	TRBJ2-2	NA	NA	CASRFDRTSAGELFF	TGTGCCAGCAGATTCGACAGAACGAGTGCCGGGGAGCTGTTTTTT
TRBV30	TRBJ1-1	NA	NA	CAWSVGGRSEAFF	TGTGCCTGGAGTGTAGGTGGCAGGTCTGAAGCTTTCTTT
TRBV5-1	TRBJ2-5	NA	NA	CASSLDGSPETQYF	TGCGCCAGCAGCTTGGATGGCTCCCCAGAGACCCAGTACTTC
TRBV19	TRBJ1-3	TRBD1	NA	CASSTTLPGGQSSGNTIYF	TGTGCCAGTAGTACGACCCTGCCAGGGGGCCAAAGCTCTGGAAACACCATATATTTT
TRBV2	TRBJ2-6	TRBD2	NA	CASGGLAGAGANVLTF	TGTGCCAGCGGGGGACTAGCGGGGGCTGGGGCCAACGTCCTGACTTTC
TRBV11-2	TRBJ2-7	NA	few	CASSPTGYEQYF	TGTGCCAGCAGCCCAACGGGGTACGAGCAGTACTTC
TRBV24-1	TRBJ1-2	TRBD1	NA	CATSDGQGAKGYTF	TGTGCCACCAGTGACGGACAGGGGGCGAAAGGCTACACCTTC
TRBV5-5	TRBJ2-5	NA	NA	CASSFPGFGETQYF	TGTGCCAGCAGCTTTCCGGGGTTTGGAGAGACCCAGTACTTC
TRBV5-3	TRBJ2-2	NA	few	CARGTAGAANTGELFF	TGTGCCAGAGGGACAGCGGGGGCCGCCAACACCGGGGAGCTGTTTTTT
TRBV19	TRBJ2-5	NA	NA	CASNPGQRGETQYF	TGTGCCAGTAACCCGGGACAAAGGGGAGAGACCCAGTACTTC
TRBV28	TRBJ1-2	NA	NA	CASSLPPREIYGYTF	TGTGCCAGCAGTCTCCCCCCCCGGGAAATCTATGGCTACACCTTC
TRBV27	TRBJ2-3	NA	NA	CASKVASGTDTQYF	TGTGCCAGCAAGGTCGCTTCGGGTACAGATACGCAGTATTTT
TRBV19	TRBJ1-6	TRBD1	few	CASADRADSPLHF	TGTGCCAGTGCAGACAGGGCCGATTCACCCCTCCACTTT
TRBV11-2	TRBJ2-2	TRBD1	NA	CASRPRDRGRSGELFF	TGTGCCAGCAGACCCCGGGACAGGGGGCGCTCCGGGGAGCTGTTTTTT
TRBV9	TRBJ2-2	TRBD2	NA	CASSVDSGGATGELFF	TGTGCCAGCAGCGTAGACAGCGGGGGGGCAACCGGGGAGCTGTTTTTT
TRBV5-1	TRBJ2-1	TRBD1	NA	CASSSDESRGSNEQFF	TGCGCCAGCAGCTCCGACGAATCCAGGGGGTCCAATGAGCAGTTCTTC